Listed here are 24 T cell receptor beta chains from one sample, sequenced in a study of CD8 T cells in ankylosing spondylitis. Each CDR3 protein is one row after TCRdb ran MiXCR on the 5' RACE reads. The sample carries about 150,000 distinct CDR3 sequences, about 10% recorded once. Sequenced material: blood, either unsorted or a sorted T cell fraction (not recorded which). These receptors were collected from a female donor with ankylosing spondylitis or in good health (not recorded which).

At least ten counts were recorded for this clonotype. CDR3 residues: CSAPIAGPSTDTQYF. The CDR3 DNA follows: TGCAGTGCTCCCATAGCGGGGCCTAGCACAGATACGCAGTATTTT. J is TRBJ2-3 and V is TRBV20-1, with 8 positions matching TRBD2. CDR1 is DFQATT, CDR2 SNEGSKA, per germline (reference sequence). The CDR3 covers 15 residues. J gave up 0 bases and V 5 bases, and 7 bases lay outside the gene matches.

On this clonotype: A single base separates this from a much larger clone, so it may be a read error. J is TRBJ2-3 and V is TRBV7-2; no definite D call. Per the germline V gene, CDR1 is SGHTA and CDR2 is FQGNSA. This CDR3 comprises 14 residues. Trimming shortened V by 5 bases and J by 4 bases, and 13 bases separated the two germline ends. CDR3 loop: CASSPSAVSDTQYF. In nucleotides, the CDR3 is TGTGCCAGCAGCCCCAGCGCGGTTTCAGATACGCAGTATTTT.

The sample holds many counts of this clonotype. The J gene is TRBJ1-1, the V gene TRBV5-1; 9 positions agree with TRBD1. Germline V CDR1 and CDR2: SGHRS, YFSETQ. V dropped 3 bases and J dropped 1; count of bases not matched to a gene: 1. The CDR3 consists of 14 residues. The CDR3 DNA is TGCGCCAGCAGCTGGGGACAGGGGAACACTGAAGCTTTCTTT. Amino acids: CASSWGQGNTEAFF.

This clonotype has at least ten counts. V is TRBV5-6 and J is TRBJ1-5; no definite D call. Germline V gene lookup returns CDR1 SGHDT and CDR2 YYEEEE. The germline V and J ends were trimmed by 4 bases and 1 base, with 18 bases remaining between them. CDR3 length equals 17 residues. In nucleotides, the CDR3 is TGTGCCAGCAGCCGGAGGACCACGTGGGCAAGCAATCAGCCCCAGCATTTT. This translates into CASSRRTTWASNQPQHF. Full variable domain (rest looked up from reference TRBV5-6 and TRBJ1-5): DAGVTQSPTHLIKTRGQQVTLRCSPKSGHDTVSWYQQALGQGPQFIFQYYEEEERQRGNFPDRFSGHQFPNYSSELNVNALLLGDSALYLCASSRRTTWASNQPQHFGDGTRLSIL.

This clonotype came up many times. This sequence joins TRBV20-1 and TRBJ2-1; D remains unclear. Trimming cost V 3 bases and J 3 bases, with 6 bases left between them. CDR1 DFQATT and CDR2 SNEGSKA come from the germline V gene (reference sequence). The CDR3 runs 12 residues. The CDR3 region is CSARDIYNEQFF. The CDR3 DNA sequence: TGCAGTGCTAGGGATATCTACAATGAGCAGTTCTTC.

This clonotype appeared many times. The J gene is TRBJ1-6, the V gene TRBV7-2; D is unclear. Germline values: CDR1 SGHTA, CDR2 FQGNSA. This CDR3 spans 13 amino acids. The V end lost 1 base, the J end lost 10 bases, and 8 bases lay between the germline ends. DNA of the CDR3: TGTGCCAGCAGCTTAGAAGGGAGCTCACCCCTCCACTTT. Translating it yields CASSLEGSSPLHF.

There are many counts of this clonotype. The V call is TRBV6-2 or TRBV6-3, the J call TRBJ1-2; D may be TRBD1 (6 bases). CDR1 is MNHEY and CDR2 is SVGEGT in the germline V gene. V was pared by 6 bases and J by 4 bases, with 15 bases between. The CDR3 has 14 residues. The CDR3 sequence: CASRTADSLYGYTF. CDR3 bases: TGTGCCAGCAGAACCGCGGACAGCCTCTATGGCTACACCTTC.

With regard to this clonotype: An end of the junction does not agree with germline; a read error may underlie this. The CDR3 spells CSARELGGSNEEFF. The CDR3 bases are TGCAGTGCTAGGGAACTAGGAGGGTCCAATGAGGAGTTCTTC. The J gene is TRBJ2-1, the V gene TRBV20-1; D might be TRBD2 (6 bases). CDR1 DFQATT and CDR2 SNEGSKA come from the germline V gene (reference sequence). CDR3 length equals 14 residues.

This clonotype rates as medium-sized. V usage is TRBV12-3 or TRBV12-4 and J usage is TRBJ1-2, with a weak D call TRBD1 (6 bases). This CDR3 is 15 amino acids long. Deletions cut 4 bases from V and 2 bases from J, with 14 bases between. CDR3: CASSSNRQANYGYTF. CDR3 DNA sequence: TGTGCCAGCAGTTCAAATAGACAGGCCAACTATGGCTACACCTTC.

This clonotype has ten or more counts. J is TRBJ1-2 and V is TRBV12-3 or TRBV12-4; D is ambiguous. The length of the CDR3 is 13 residues. Trimming pared 6 bases from V and 4 bases from J, leaving 12 bases between. The CDR3 here is CASSPESIYGYTF. For the CDR3, the DNA is TGTGCCAGCAGCCCTGAAAGCATCTATGGCTACACCTTC.

This clonotype was seen at least ten times. The chain combines TRBV7-9 with TRBJ1-1, with D maybe TRBD1 (5 bases). Germline CDR1 and CDR2: SEHNR and FQNEAQ (reference sequence). The ends were cut back, 4 bases at V and 2 bases at J, with 17 bases in the middle. This CDR3 comprises 16 residues. CDR3 sequence reads: CASSYSPLGLNTEAFF. The CDR3 DNA follows: TGTGCCAGCAGCTATTCACCCTTGGGGCTAAACACTGAAGCTTTCTTT.

This clonotype was seen repeatedly, ten times or more. The V call is TRBV20-1, the J call TRBJ2-7; D possibly corresponds to TRBD2 (6 bases). This CDR3 has 18 amino acids. V was cut by 3 bases and J by 3 bases, with 27 bases left in between. Looked up from germline, CDR1 is DFQATT and CDR2 is SNEGSKA (reference sequence). In DNA, the CDR3 is TGCAGTGCTAGGGGCCCCTCGTGGAGGGAAACAACCATCTACGAGCAGTACTTC. It specifies CSARGPSWRETTIYEQYF.

This rearrangement joins TRBV4-2 to TRBJ2-3, with a tentative D call TRBD1 (6 bases). Between the trimmed V and J ends, which lost 4 bases and 3 bases, there was a span of 26 bases. This CDR3 comprises 19 residues. From germline, CDR1 is LGHNA and CDR2 YNFKEQ. As DNA, the CDR3 is TGTGCCAGCAGCCCCCCCTTCGGAGCACAGGGTTCGAGGACAGATACGCAGTATTTT. It yields the protein CASSPPFGAQGSRTDTQYF.

This clonotype was counted ten times or more. This chain connects TRBV5-4 to TRBJ2-1; TRBD1 agrees at 9 bases. V lost 4 bases to trimming and J lost 4 bases; unmatched junction nucleotides: 6. The germline CDR1 and CDR2 sequences are SGHNT and YYREEE (reference sequence). CDR3 length equals 15 residues. The CDR3 DNA sequence: TGTGCCAGCAGCACCGGGACAGGGTTATACAATGAGCAGTTCTTC. Translating it yields CASSTGTGLYNEQFF. Supplemented by reference TRBV5-4 and TRBJ2-1, the full variable domain reads ETGVTQSPTHLIKTRGQQVTLRCSSQSGHNTVSWYQQALGQGPQFIFQYYREEENGRGNFPPRFSGLQFPNYSSELNVNALELDDSALYLCASSTGTGLYNEQFFGPGTRLTVL.

This clonotype came up many times. The V call is TRBV7-8, the J call TRBJ2-1; TRBD2 matches at 13 bases. The trim removed 4 bases at V and 9 bases at J, leaving 6 bases unmatched. The CDR3 totals 15 residues. Germline values: CDR1 SGHVS, CDR2 FQNEAQ. In nucleotides, the CDR3 is TGTGCCAGCAGCTACACTAGCGGGAGGGTTAGTGAGCAGTTCTTC. As protein: CASSYTSGRVSEQFF.

The genes are TRBV10-3 and TRBJ2-2; D unclear. Trimming took 4 bases from V and 1 from J, leaving 7 bases between them. Germline V gene sequence: CDR1 ENHRY, CDR2 SYGVKD. CDR3 length: 14 amino acids. Written as DNA, the CDR3 is TGTGCCATCAGTGGCCAGAGGAACACCGGGGAGCTGTTTTTT. This gives the protein CAISGQRNTGELFF.

The genes are TRBV12-3 or TRBV12-4 and TRBJ2-7; D possibly matches TRBD1 or TRBD2 (7 bases each). V lost 3 bases and J 4 bases, leaving 13 bases between the germline ends. CDR3 size: 14 residues. The chain's CDR3 is CASSLGRGLYEQYF. The CDR3 DNA is TGTGCCAGCAGTTTGGGGAGGGGGCTGTACGAGCAGTACTTC.

Worth noting for this clonotype: Being one base from a much bigger clone, this may be a read error. V gene TRBV11-2 combines with J gene TRBJ2-1; D is ambiguous. The CDR3 loop spans 11 amino acids. Germline V lookup: CDR1 SGHAT, CDR2 FQNNGV. CDR3 sequence: CASSFIYEQSF. CDR3 nucleotides: TGTGCCAGCAGTTTCATATATGAGCAGTCCTTC.

The chain employs TRBV12-3 or TRBV12-4 and TRBJ1-5, with 8 bases fitting TRBD1. V was clipped by 3 bases and J by 6 bases; unmatched bases: 4. The CDR3 extends over 14 amino acids. As DNA, the CDR3 is TGTGCCAGCAGTTTGGACAGGGAGGTTCAGCCCCAGCATTTT. Amino acids: CASSLDREVQPQHF.

There are many counts of this clonotype. The chain has TRBV20-1 and TRBJ2-5, with a possible D match to TRBD2 (5 bases). CDR1 DFQATT and CDR2 SNEGSKA come from the germline V gene (reference sequence). Trimming removed 0 bases at V and 7 bases at J, with 15 bases between. This CDR3 comprises 14 residues. In DNA form, the CDR3 reads TGCAGTGCTAGAGATCGACGGGGTGATACGACCCAGTACTTC. It encodes CSARDRRGDTTQYF.

This clonotype was seen a few times. The chain joins TRBV11-2 to TRBJ2-3; the D gene is possibly TRBD2 (5 bases). The V and J ends lost 0 bases and 6 bases respectively, with 7 bases between them. CDR1 and CDR2 (germline): SGHAT, FQNNGV. The CDR3 consists of 13 residues. The CDR3 loop reads CASSLDPGDTQYF. In DNA form, the CDR3 reads TGTGCCAGCAGCTTAGATCCGGGGGATACGCAGTATTTT.

The table lists this clonotype with a few counts. The chain is built from TRBV6-1 and TRBJ2-1; TRBD2 matches at 12 bases. Germline assignment: CDR1 MNHNS and CDR2 SASEGT. The CDR3 extends over 15 amino acids. J lost 7 bases, V lost 8 bases, and 9 bases had no gene match. CDR3 protein: CASGRLAGDENEQFF. The CDR3 DNA sequence: TGTGCCAGCGGGAGACTAGCGGGAGATGAAAATGAGCAGTTCTTC.

There are many counts of this clonotype. The chain employs TRBV20-1 and TRBJ1-2; D uncertain. Deletions cut 0 bases from V and 4 bases from J, with 6 bases between. The CDR3 contains 12 residues. Germline assignment: CDR1 DFQATT and CDR2 SNEGSKA (reference sequence). The CDR3 DNA follows: TGCAGTGCTAGAGAGGGCCTCTATGGCTACACCTTC. Its translation is CSAREGLYGYTF.

This clonotype appeared many times. The rearrangement uses TRBV7-9 and TRBJ2-3; no definite D call. Germline V gives CDR1 SEHNR, CDR2 FQNEAQ (reference sequence). The CDR3 consists of 16 residues. V lost 4 bases and J lost 2, with 16 bases in between. CDR3 sequence: CASSSTWAIPTDTQYF. The CDR3 nucleotides are TGTGCCAGCAGCTCCACATGGGCTATCCCCACAGATACGCAGTATTTT.